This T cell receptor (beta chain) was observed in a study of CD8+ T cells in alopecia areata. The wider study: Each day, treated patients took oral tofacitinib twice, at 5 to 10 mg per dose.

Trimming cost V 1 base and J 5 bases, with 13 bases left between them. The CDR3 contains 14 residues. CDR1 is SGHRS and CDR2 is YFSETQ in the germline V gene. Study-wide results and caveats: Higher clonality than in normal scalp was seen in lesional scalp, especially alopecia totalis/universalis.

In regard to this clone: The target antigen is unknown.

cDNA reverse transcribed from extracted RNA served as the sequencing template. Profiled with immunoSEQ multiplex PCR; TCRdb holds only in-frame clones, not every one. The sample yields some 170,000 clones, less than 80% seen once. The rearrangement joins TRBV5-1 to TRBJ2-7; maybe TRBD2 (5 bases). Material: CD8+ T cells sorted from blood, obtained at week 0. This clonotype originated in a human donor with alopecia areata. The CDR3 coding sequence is TGCGCCAGCAGCTTGATAGCCGGGATACACGAGCAGTACTTC. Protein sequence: CASSLIAGIHEQYF.